This TCR beta chain comes out of a study of CD8+ T cells in alopecia areata. Regarding treatment: oral pan-JAK inhibitor, 5-10 mg twice daily. From alopecia areata patients, lesional scalp punch biopsies and peripheral blood were collected. CDR1 and CDR2 (germline): SGDLS, YYNGEE. Trimming stripped 0 bases from V and 7 bases from J, with 8 bases between. The length of the CDR3 is 13 residues. Isolated RNA was reverse transcribed into cDNA used as the sequencing template. Some clones are missing from TCRdb's copy, which holds only in-frame ones; the method was immunoSEQ multiplex PCR. This sample has some 170,000 clones; roughly 53% occur once, and the top ten carry 10% to 14%.

This chain joins TRBV9 and TRBJ2-1; D is unclear. The TCR sequence derives from a human donor with alopecia areata. The specimen was CD8+ T cells sorted from blood, collected at week 24, from a patient treated with tofacitinib. The CDR3 DNA reads as TGTGCCAGCAGCGTAGGGGTTGCAAATGAGCAGTTCTTC. Translation gives CASSVGVANEQFF.